The 5 T cell receptor beta chains presented below share a single source sample, sequenced in a study of T cells in Graves' hyperthyroidism and ophthalmopathy. Amplified TCR beta CDR3 regions came from RNA transcripts. RT-PCR in the first round (using the HTBI primer set) targeted the TCR CDR3. MiXCR was run by TCRdb on the multiplex PCR reads, yielding one entry per CDR3 protein. Among about 250,000 distinct CDR3 sequences listed, more than 20% were seen once. The sample taken for sequencing was blood. Receptor source: a woman aged 40 to 50 with Graves' ophthalmopathy.

On this clonotype itself: A read error may be the cause here, since a much bigger clone is one base away. V usage is TRBV20-1 and J usage is TRBJ2-7; D possibly matches TRBD1 or TRBD2 (5 bases each). Germline V gives CDR1 DFQATT, CDR2 SNEGSKA (reference sequence). The CDR3 spans 13 residues. With 5 bases removed from V and 6 bases from J, the gap between germline ends came to 17 bases. CDR3 in DNA: TGCAGTGCTTTCCGGGACGGAGTGACCGAGCAGTACTTC. This gives the protein CSAFRDGVTEQYF.

This clonotype was observed at least ten times. CDR3 DNA sequence: TGTGCCAGTAGTATGAGCGGCAACTCCTACGAGCAGTACTTC. Translated: CASSMSGNSYEQYF. The gene calls are TRBV19 and TRBJ2-7; a possible D gene is TRBD2 (5 bases). Germline assignment: CDR1 LNHDA and CDR2 SQIVND (reference sequence). The CDR3 extends over 14 amino acids. V lost 3 bases and J 0 bases, leaving 9 bases between the germline ends.

In its sample, this clonotype was seen many times. CDR3 nucleotides: TGCAGTGCCAGCGTCGGTCAGGGAATTCGCTACGAGCAGTACTTC. Its protein is CSASVGQGIRYEQYF. The chain is built from TRBV20-1 and TRBJ2-7; a weak D match, TRBD1 (5 bases). The CDR3 consists of 15 residues. CDR1 DFQATT and CDR2 SNEGSKA come from the germline V gene (reference sequence). With 6 bases removed from V and 3 bases from J, the gap between germline ends came to 21 bases.

This clonotype has at least ten counts. The chain has TRBV11-2 and TRBJ2-5, with D perhaps matching TRBD2 (5 bases). This CDR3 region has 15 residues. CDR1 is SGHAT and CDR2 is FQNNGV in the germline V gene. Trimming left V 3 bases short and J 2 bases short, with 13 bases between. The DNA of the CDR3 is TGTGCCAGCAGCTTGGATTGGACTCCTCAAGAGACCCAGTACTTC. Encoded protein: CASSLDWTPQETQYF. Complete variable domain (other parts from reference TRBV11-2 and TRBJ2-5): EAGVAQSPRYKIIEKRQSVAFWCNPISGHATLYWYQQILGQGPKLLIQFQNNGVVDDSQLPKDRFSAERLKGVDSTLKIQPAKLEDSAVYLCASSLDWTPQETQYFGPGTRLLVL.

There are many counts of this clonotype. V is TRBV7-6 and J is TRBJ2-7, with D maybe TRBD1 (5 bases). With 0 bases removed from V and 5 bases from J, the gap between germline ends came to 17 bases. The CDR3 has 16 residues. Germline V gene data show CDR1 as SGHVS and CDR2 as FNYEAQ. The CDR3 DNA reads as TGTGCCAGCAGCTTAGCGGAAGGGGCTGTTAAGGACGAGCAGTACTTC. It yields the protein CASSLAEGAVKDEQYF.